Reported below is one T cell receptor (beta chain). This receptor's antigen is unknown. No much larger clone exists at a distance of one base, and base qualities are not known. The same CDR3 is also encoded by other DNA sequences in this sample. Genomic DNA was extracted from sorted cells with the QIAGEN DNeasy Blood and Tissue Kit for TCRbeta CDR3 sequencing. High-throughput TCRbeta CDR3 sequencing, which included PCR amplification with bias correction and internal controls, was done commercially through immunoSEQ. Under the source paper's analysis protocol: A unique productive TCRbeta sequence was defined by the CDR3 nucleotide sequence when primers matched, and otherwise by the CDR3 amino acid sequence together with the Vbeta and Jbeta genes. To correct sorting error, sequences shared between sorted populations at a frequency ratio of 2:1 or less were removed; the rest were assigned to the higher population. Donor-reactive sequences were defined as at least 5-fold expanded in CFSE-low cells versus unstimulated cells, with frequency of at least 0.01% in CFSE-low cells. Jensen-Shannon divergence, calculated on the top 100 TCRbeta sequences ranked by frequency, was used to quantify repertoire divergence. When a sample had multiple sequencing runs, each run was corrected for sorting error separately and the runs were then pooled. Held by TCRdb, this immuneACCESS table contains in-frame sequences only and omits some clones. Under half of the omission traces to an unresolved V gene where checked; the cause of the rest is unknown. V and J calls and clone size are given by that table; D and trimming were obtained from the DNA. The sample contains about 50,000 clones, about 92% of them found a single time. The ten largest clones take up around a sixth of the sample.

The data belong to a study of Tregs in tolerant kidney transplant recipients (dated by TCRdb to between 2019 and 2020). Context from the whole study: Before combined kidney and bone marrow transplantation, this study identified donor-specific regulatory T cells using TCRbeta sequencing and then followed those same cells after transplant. Overall study results and their limits: For some patients, the PCR primers changed as time went on, which meant samples from those patients could not be compared with one another at the nucleotide level. Biological reproducibility was not examined directly, but technical replication error appeared to be minimal. The most biologically relevant and donor-specific TCRbeta repertoire appeared to be identified by expanding Tregs with activated donor B cells. In tolerant patients, the expansion of donor-specific Tregs was greater than global Treg expansion, suggesting that the expansion was antigen-driven rather than nonspecific. Because the study included only a small number of patients, the results must be confirmed in larger populations and under other immunosuppression protocols.

The transplants used related donors with nonmyeloablative bone marrow transplantation, and mixed chimerism in the human trials was transient. Thawed PBMCs were FACS-sorted into unstimulated Tregs (CD4+CD25+CD127-), CD4+ non-Tregs (CD4+CD25-), CD4 cells and CD8 cells. The patients were a few recipients of combined kidney and bone marrow transplants from the ITN036ST trial, and samples were available only for these trial subjects. Healthy control blood was processed by Ficoll density gradient to PBMCs and cryopreserved; patient PBMCs were collected before and after transplant. Here V drops 1 base and J drops 4 bases, and the junction holds 0 bases not matched to any gene. From the cysteine up to the phenylalanine, the CDR3 has a length of 13 residues. Left in the record is the CDR3 DNA by itself, 39 bases read in frame from the first base. The germline V gene (reference sequence) gives CDR1 as MNHEY and CDR2 as SMNVEV.

The sequenced sample was CD8+ T cells from blood (PBMCs), obtained 12 months after the transplant. The rearrangement joined TRBV27 to TRBJ2-7; 8 bases in between match TRBD1. This sequence originates from a human patient who received a combined kidney and bone marrow transplant. After a transplant, some of the T cells may come from the graft donor. CDR3 sequence: CASSLWTGYEQYF. DNA sequence: TGTGCCAGCAGTTTATGGACAGGGTACGAGCAGTACTTC.